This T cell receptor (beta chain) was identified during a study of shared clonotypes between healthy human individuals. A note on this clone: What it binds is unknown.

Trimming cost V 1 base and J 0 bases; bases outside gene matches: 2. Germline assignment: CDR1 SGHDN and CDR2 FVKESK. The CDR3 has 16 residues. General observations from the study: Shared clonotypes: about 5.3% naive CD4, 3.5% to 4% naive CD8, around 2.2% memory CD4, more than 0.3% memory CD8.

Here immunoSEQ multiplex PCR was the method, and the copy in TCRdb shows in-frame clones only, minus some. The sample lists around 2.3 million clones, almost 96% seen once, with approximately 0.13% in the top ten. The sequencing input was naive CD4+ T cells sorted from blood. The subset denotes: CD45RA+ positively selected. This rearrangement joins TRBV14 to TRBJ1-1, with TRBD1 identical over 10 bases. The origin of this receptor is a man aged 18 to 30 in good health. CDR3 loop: CASSQAGQGMNTEAFF. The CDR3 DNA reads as TGTGCCAGCAGCCAAGCGGGACAGGGGATGAACACTGAAGCTTTCTTT.